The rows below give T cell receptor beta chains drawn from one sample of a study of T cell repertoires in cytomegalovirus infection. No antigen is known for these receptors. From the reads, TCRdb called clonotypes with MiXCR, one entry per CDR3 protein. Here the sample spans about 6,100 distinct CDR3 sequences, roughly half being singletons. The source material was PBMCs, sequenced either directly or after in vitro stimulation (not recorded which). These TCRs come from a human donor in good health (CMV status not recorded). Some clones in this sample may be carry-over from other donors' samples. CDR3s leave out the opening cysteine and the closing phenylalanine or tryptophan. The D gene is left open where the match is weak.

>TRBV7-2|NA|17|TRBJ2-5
ASSLRGAIVIPEGETQY
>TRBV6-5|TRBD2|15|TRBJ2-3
ASSYSALAGYSDTQS
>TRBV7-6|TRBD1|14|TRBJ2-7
ASSLGPQGISYEQA
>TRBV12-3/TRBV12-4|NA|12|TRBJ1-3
ASSLTDARNTIY
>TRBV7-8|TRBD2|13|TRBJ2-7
ASSRTSGGHYEQY
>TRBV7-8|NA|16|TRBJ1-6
ASSLAEGGSSYNSPLH
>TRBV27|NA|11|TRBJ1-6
ASSSVSNSPLH
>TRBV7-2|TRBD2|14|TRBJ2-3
ASSRLSGARGDTQY
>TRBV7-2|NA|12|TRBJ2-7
ASSLGRSSYEQY
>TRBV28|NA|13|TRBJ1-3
ASRQTLSSGNTIY
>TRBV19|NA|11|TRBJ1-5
ASSGDLQQPQH
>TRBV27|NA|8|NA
VSHGDTQH
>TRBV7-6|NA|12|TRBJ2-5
ASSLWFGKETQY